This TCR beta chain was documented in a study of blood T cell repertoires in COVID-19 (dated by TCRdb to the early 2020s). Notes on the research overall: Samples from collaborators originated in the United States, Italy and Spain and spanned both the acute and convalescent phases of COVID-19. The material from the prospective study consisted of cDNA or gDNA derived from T cells, B-cell-depleted T cells, or PBMCs. The dataset comprised deeply sampled blood TCRbeta repertoires from subjects exposed to, actively infected with, or recovered from COVID-19. The repertoires were released in a freely available public database intended as a resource for research on the immune response to SARS-CoV-2. The samples were drawn from two sources: the first 160 participants of the ongoing ImmuneRACE study, and 1,254 subjects contributed by 6 global collaborators. Sample metadata almost always included a de-identified subject ID, COVID-19 status, age in years and sex. HLA class I and class II types, where available, came from metadata supplied by the sample provider rather than from assay-based typing. Overall results and qualifications from the work: Clinical and demographic metadata were provided uncurated, with the amount varying by source and participant.

Participants in the prospective study were enrolled through a virtual design, were aged about 18 to 90 years, and lived in 24 United States geographic areas. To assign participants to cohorts, the prospective study relied on clinical history that participants themselves reported in a screening survey and a study questionnaire. Recovered participants in ImmuneRACE Cohort 3 were defined as having two consecutive negative NP/OP PCR tests, clearance from a healthcare professional, or resolution of symptoms. Mobile phlebotomists in the prospective study collected whole blood, serum and a nasopharyngeal or oropharyngeal swab from every participant. Over a roughly two-month period, participants in the prospective study had the option of providing additional blood draws and questionnaires. Prospective study blood samples were shipped either frozen or at room temperature before DNA extraction. Turning to this clone: The clone's antigen remains unknown. No per-base quality is available; no much larger clone lies one base away.

The immunoSEQ Assay, a bias-controlled multiplex PCR, was used to amplify TCRbeta CDR3 regions from genomic DNA. For the original study's pipeline: The number of nucleated cells in each sample was estimated by amplification of reference gene primers within the assay. To quantify the absolute abundance of each unique TCRbeta CDR3 rearrangement, sequence reads were collapsed and filtered. For each sample, productive Simpson clonality was calculated as the square root of Simpson's diversity index across productive rearrangements. What TCRdb holds here is the immuneACCESS table cut down to in-frame rearrangements. Part of the clones is not present; checked against another copy, under half of the missing clones reflect an unresolved V gene, and the others are unexplained. D and trimming come from the DNA, and the V and J calls and clone size come from that table. The sample records 200,000 or so clones, about 88% of which are singletons. Of the sample, roughly 2.7% is held by the ten largest clones.

The receptor comes from a woman between 25 and 40 years old who had recovered from COVID-19. Sequenced sample: PBMCs or T cells enriched from blood (not recorded which).

The sequenced DNA is TGTGCCAGTAGTATTAGGGGAGGGCTCGGAGAACTGAATCAGCCCCAGCATTTT. Its amino acids are CASSIRGGLGELNQPQHF. The sequence is built from TRBV19 and TRBJ1-5, and possibly TRBD1, on 5 matching bases. Deletion took 3 bases off V and 4 bases off J, with a span of 22 bases between the germline ends. CDR1 and CDR2 are read off the germline V gene (reference sequence) as LNHDA and SQIVND. The CDR3 sequence holds 18 residues, the cysteine and phenylalanine included. The sequence is cut down to CDR3 DNA, 54 bases in frame from base 1.